This entry lists 13 T cell receptor beta chains sequenced from one sample in a study of T-cell reconstitution after alpha-beta-depleted transplantation in children. Library preparation (for TCRbeta) was performed with unique molecular identifiers. TCRdb recomputed calls from the PCR reads with MiXCR, one row per CDR3 protein. Of 700,000 to 950,000 distinct CDR3 sequences listed, 16% were seen once; the top ten hold approximately 5%. The sequencing here drew on PBMCs, mostly from graft donor cells, taken 360 days after TCRalphabeta/CD19-depleted stem cell transplant. These receptors all stem from a male patient between 10 and 17 years old who had a stem cell transplant for acute lymphoblastic leukemia, so the T cells may come from the graft donor.

This clonotype was seen only a few times. V gene TRBV6-5 combines with J gene TRBJ1-2; TRBD1 matches 8 bases. The ends lost 0 bases at V and 3 bases at J; junction bases unmatched: 6. The CDR3 is 16 amino acids. Germline V gene lookup returns CDR1 MNHEY and CDR2 SVGAGI. The CDR3 loop is CASSYSTVDRDYGYTF. CDR3 bases: TGTGCCAGCAGTTACTCGACCGTGGACAGGGACTATGGCTACACCTTC.

The CDR3 loop is CASSSRTSGFKVEQFF. CDR3 coding DNA: TGCGCCAGCAGCTCGCGGACTAGCGGATTCAAGGTTGAGCAGTTCTTC. V and J are TRBV5-1 and TRBJ2-1, with 10 positions matching TRBD2. The V gene end was trimmed by 3 bases and the J gene end by 9 bases; junction bases not matched to a gene: 12. The CDR3 runs to 16 residues. In germline, CDR1 is SGHRS, CDR2 YFSETQ.

CDR3 residues: CASSLTGGHQPQHF. The DNA for the CDR3 is TGTGCCAGCAGCCTTACAGGGGGGCATCAGCCCCAGCATTTT. The chain recombines TRBV12-3 or TRBV12-4 with TRBJ1-5; 8 positions agree with TRBD1. CDR3 length: 14 amino acids. V was clipped by 6 bases and J by 5 bases; unmatched bases: 6.

In this sample, this clonotype turned up many times. The chain links TRBV7-2 to TRBJ2-1; D gene uncertain. V was trimmed by 3 bases and J by 0 bases, leaving 12 bases between them. In germline, CDR1 is SGHTA, CDR2 FQGNSA. The CDR3 covers 16 residues. CDR3 nucleotide sequence: TGTGCCAGCAGCTTTCCGAAGGGTAGCTCCTACAATGAGCAGTTCTTC. It translates to CASSFPKGSSYNEQFF.

The chain is built from TRBV14 and TRBJ2-7, with TRBD2 identical over 13 bases. The CDR3 runs 16 residues. V shed 0 bases and J 5 bases; nucleotides not matched to a gene: 4. The germline gives CDR1 SGHDN, CDR2 FVKESK. Here the CDR3 DNA reads TGTGCCAGCAGCCAAGAAGGACTAGCGGGAGCTCACGAGCAGTACTTC. This codes for CASSQEGLAGAHEQYF.

This clonotype showed up just a few times. This chain links TRBV7-8 with TRBJ1-2; a possible D gene is TRBD1 (6 bases). The length of the CDR3 is 13 residues. V lost 1 base and J lost 7, with 10 bases in between. Germline CDR1 and CDR2: SGHVS and FQNEAQ. CDR3 in amino acids: CASSLGQAAGYTF. In DNA form, the CDR3 reads TGTGCCAGCAGCTTAGGACAGGCCGCTGGCTACACCTTC.

This clonotype appeared a few times. This chain joins TRBV5-1 and TRBJ2-7; weak D call: TRBD1 (5 bases). V was trimmed by 5 bases and J by 3 bases, leaving 9 bases between them. The CDR3 consists of 12 residues. CDR1 is SGHRS and CDR2 is YFSETQ in the germline V gene. The CDR3 DNA is TGCGCCAGCAGGGTCCAGGGCTACGAGCAGTACTTC. Translated, it gives CASRVQGYEQYF.

The chain employs TRBV7-8 and TRBJ1-4; D is unresolved. CDR3 length equals 12 residues. In germline, CDR1 is SGHVS, CDR2 FQNEAQ. The V end was cut by 1 base, the J end by 10 bases, with 7 bases between. This CDR3 reads CASSLGLLKLFF. In DNA form, the CDR3 reads TGTGCCAGCAGCTTAGGACTTCTAAAACTGTTTTTT.

This clonotype was counted only a few times. This chain uses TRBV14 with TRBJ2-1; D is uncertain. V lost 8 bases and J 2 bases, leaving 19 bases between the germline ends. The CDR3 spans 16 residues. The germline V gene has CDR1 SGHDN and CDR2 FVKESK. DNA of the CDR3: TGTGCCAGCTGGACGGCACCGGGTCCTCCCTACAATGAGCAGTTCTTC. It is translated as CASWTAPGPPYNEQFF.

This clonotype was observed a few times. The chain links TRBV5-1 to TRBJ2-6; TRBD1 is a possible D gene (5 bases). The CDR3 loop spans 13 amino acids. V was cut by 7 bases and J by 6 bases, with 11 bases left in between. The germline V gene has CDR1 SGHRS and CDR2 YFSETQ. In DNA form, the CDR3 reads TGCGCCAGCCAGGGTCATGAGGCCAACGTCCTGACTTTC. This codes for CASQGHEANVLTF.

The V gene is TRBV5-1, the J gene TRBJ2-3; 13 nucleotides align to TRBD2. The germline V gene encodes CDR1 SGHRS and CDR2 YFSETQ. This CDR3 has 16 residues. With 4 bases clipped from V and 5 bases from J, the junction kept 7 bases outside the gene matches. The CDR3 here is CASSRRLAGGEDTQYF. DNA for the CDR3: TGCGCCAGCAGCCGGAGACTAGCGGGAGGAGAAGATACGCAGTATTTT.

J is TRBJ2-2 and V is TRBV10-2, with unresolved D. Germline V CDR1 and CDR2: WSHSY, SAAADI. This CDR3 has 12 residues. V was shortened by 7 bases and J by 7 bases, with 10 bases between the two germline ends. The CDR3 loop reads CASKEFGGELFF. CDR3 nucleotide sequence: TGCGCCAGCAAGGAGTTCGGCGGGGAGCTGTTTTTT.

This rearrangement joins TRBV4-2 to TRBJ2-7, with 7 bases lining up with TRBD2. CDR1 and CDR2 from the germline V gene are LGHNA and YNFKEQ. The V gene end was trimmed by 4 bases and the J gene end by 9 bases; junction bases not matched to a gene: 3. The length of the CDR3 is 11 residues. CDR3 in DNA: TGTGCCAGCAGCCCTGGACTAGTGCAGTACTTC. This codes for CASSPGLVQYF.